This T cell receptor (beta chain) was recovered during a study of OX40 agonist ivuxolimab in advanced cancers. Study information: The drug used for patients, ivuxolimab, was an agonistic anti-OX40 (CD134) antibody. Study observations and caveats: At 0.1 to 3.0 mg/kg, clonal expansion of CD4+ and CD8+ blood T cells had occurred by week 6.

This table comes from immunoSEQ multiplex PCR, and its TCRdb copy is limited to in-frame clones, with some not included. This table has approximately 69,000 clones, roughly nine tenths appearing once. In germline, CDR1 is SGHDN, CDR2 FVKESK. Trimming removed 3 bases from V and 4 bases from J; junction bases left unmatched: 4. This CDR3 is built from 15 residues. Notes on this clone: Antigen specificity is unknown.

Here the sequenced sample was CD4+ or CD8+ T cells sorted from blood, taken in a trial of the OX40 agonist ivuxolimab. The receptor was isolated from an adult with an advanced solid tumor such as melanoma, head and neck, liver or kidney cancer. The V and J genes are TRBV14 and TRBJ1-4, with 8 bases matching TRBD1. The CDR3 bases are TGTGCCAGCAGCCAGAGGACAGGGATTAATGAAAAACTGTTTTTT. Translating gives CASSQRTGINEKLFF.